A single sample gave rise to the 28 T cell receptor beta chains below, sequenced in a study of T cells in localized non-small cell lung cancer. The protocol was immunoSEQ multiplex PCR, while the TCRdb copy is restricted to in-frame clones and leaves out a portion. The sample records about 22,000 clones, about four fifths being singletons. The sample was peripheral blood, taken before any cancer treatment. Receptors were obtained from a man between 40 and 69 years old with stage I lung adenocarcinoma.

The CDR3 loop reads CASIPDHSYEQYF. CDR3 bases: TGTGCCAGCATACCGGACCACTCCTACGAGCAGTACTTC. The rearrangement uses TRBV2 and TRBJ2-7; D is ambiguous. The CDR3 covers 13 residues. Per germline, CDR1 SNHLY and CDR2 FYNNEI. V was shortened by 7 bases and J by 0 bases, with 10 bases between the two germline ends.

This chain joins TRBV5-4 and TRBJ1-1, with 11 bases lining up with TRBD1. The CDR3 contains 16 residues. CDR1 SGHNT and CDR2 YYREEE come from the germline V gene (reference sequence). The J segment lost 3 bases and the V segment lost 4 bases, leaving 8 bases of the junction unmatched. The CDR3 DNA is TGTGCCAGCAGCCCGGACAGGGGGCGGTTGGACACTGAAGCTTTCTTT. This sequence encodes CASSPDRGRLDTEAFF.

This sequence joins TRBV9 and TRBJ2-5; no clear D. Trimming took 1 base from V and 4 from J, leaving 11 bases between them. The CDR3 loop spans 14 amino acids. The germline CDR1 and CDR2 sequences are SGDLS and YYNGEE. The CDR3 DNA follows: TGTGCCAGCAGCGTACACGGGCTTGGAGAGACCCAGTACTTC. Its protein is CASSVHGLGETQYF.

The V call is TRBV6-5, the J call TRBJ1-2; D is unresolved. Germline CDR1 and CDR2: MNHEY and SVGAGI. The CDR3 extends over 15 amino acids. The V and J ends lost 0 bases and 3 bases respectively, with 11 bases between them. CDR3 in DNA: TGTGCCAGCAGTTACTCGCTACCGGGTTACTATGGCTACACCTTC. This encodes CASSYSLPGYYGYTF.

The chain recombines TRBV15 with TRBJ2-3; 8 bases match TRBD2. The CDR3 is made up of 17 amino acids. CDR1 LNHNV and CDR2 YYDKDF come from the germline V gene (reference sequence). V trimming: 2 bases; J trimming: 8 bases; junction bases outside the gene matches: 15. CDR3 sequence (DNA): TGTGCCACCAGCAGAACCCCGGGACTAGGGGCCTTCGGTACGCAGTATTTT. This encodes CATSRTPGLGAFGTQYF.

The chain uses TRBV5-6 and TRBJ2-4; TRBD1 is a possible D gene (6 bases). V was clipped by 3 bases and J by 7 bases, with 17 bases between them. The CDR3 contains 15 residues. The germline V gene has CDR1 SGHDT and CDR2 YYEEEE. CDR3 in amino acids: CASSSYEGDRNIQYF. CDR3 nucleotide sequence: TGTGCCAGCAGCTCGTATGAGGGGGATCGGAACATTCAGTACTTC.

The genes are TRBV15 and TRBJ1-1; D perhaps matches TRBD1 (6 bases). Trimming pared 9 bases from V and 5 bases from J, leaving 13 bases between. This CDR3 region has 12 residues. The germline V gene encodes CDR1 LNHNV and CDR2 YYDKDF (reference sequence). The CDR3 loop reads CATQGRGTEAFF. The CDR3 DNA is TGTGCCACGCAGGGGAGGGGGACTGAAGCTTTCTTT. Full variable domain (rest looked up from reference TRBV15 and TRBJ1-1): DAMVIQNPRYQVTQFGKPVTLSCSQTLNHNVMYWYQQKSSQAPKLLFHYYDKDFNNEADTPDNFQSRRPNTSFCFLDIRSPGLGDTAMYLCATQGRGTEAFFGQGTRLTVV.

V usage is TRBV5-5 and J usage is TRBJ2-5; 12 bases map to TRBD2. There are 16 residues in the CDR3. Per the germline V gene, CDR1 is SGHKS and CDR2 is YYEKEE (reference sequence). V lost 1 base to trimming and J lost 5 bases; unmatched junction nucleotides: 6. CDR3 protein: CASSLSGLAGIETQYF. As DNA, the CDR3 is TGTGCCAGCAGCTTGTCCGGACTAGCGGGAATTGAGACCCAGTACTTC.

The genes are TRBV28 and TRBJ2-2, with TRBD1 identical over 7 bases. Germline trimming cut 6 bases from V and 2 bases from J; bases unmatched to any gene: 3. CDR3 length: 14 residues. Looked up from germline, CDR1 is MDHEN and CDR2 is SYDVKM. The CDR3 bases are TGTGCCAGCAGGGGACAGAGAAACACCGGGGAGCTGTTTTTT. Translating gives CASRGQRNTGELFF. Together with reference TRBV28 and TRBJ2-2, the CDR3 gives the full variable domain: DVKVTQSSRYLVKRTGEKVFLECVQDMDHENMFWYRQDPGLGLRLIYFSYDVKMKEKGDIPEGYSVSREKKERFSLILESASTNQTSMYLCASRGQRNTGELFFGEGSRLTVL.

This clone appeared once. The rearrangement links TRBV18 to TRBJ2-5; tentatively, D is TRBD1 (6 bases). The CDR3 is made up of 13 amino acids. Trimming shortened V by 1 base and J by 4 bases, and 7 bases separated the two germline ends. Germline CDR1 is KGHSH and CDR2 is LQKENI. CDR3 DNA: TGTGCCAGCTCACCACTAGGGGGAGAGACCCAGTACTTC. It yields the protein CASSPLGGETQYF.

CDR3 region: CASNGGNEQFF. The CDR3 DNA reads as TGTGCCAGTAACGGGGGAAATGAGCAGTTCTTC. V usage is TRBV19 and J usage is TRBJ2-1; weak D call: TRBD2 (6 bases). The CDR3 runs 11 residues. Germline-derived CDR1 and CDR2 are LNHDA and SQIVND (reference sequence). The V end lost 7 bases, the J end lost 7 bases, and 8 bases lay between the germline ends.

V and J are TRBV5-1 and TRBJ2-7, with 7 nucleotides matching TRBD2. The CDR3 loop spans 14 amino acids. Germline lookup yields CDR1 SGHRS and CDR2 YFSETQ. J gave up 2 bases and V 0 bases, and 2 bases lay outside the gene matches. The CDR3 nucleotides are TGCGCCAGCAGCTTGGAAGCGGGACCCTACGAGCAGTACTTC. It translates to CASSLEAGPYEQYF.

This clone has just a few counts. The V and J genes are TRBV15 and TRBJ2-7; no firm D call. V lost 1 base to trimming and J lost 5 bases, with 9 bases between them. This CDR3 region has 13 residues. Germline loops: CDR1 LNHNV, CDR2 YYDKDF (reference sequence). CDR3: CATSRAGLDEQYF. The CDR3 nucleotides read TGTGCCACCAGCAGAGCGGGTCTCGACGAGCAGTACTTC.

The chain couples TRBV9 to TRBJ2-1, with D tentatively TRBD1 or TRBD2 (6 bases each). V lost 4 bases to trimming and J lost 5 bases, with 16 bases between them. Germline V CDR1 and CDR2: SGDLS, YYNGEE. The CDR3 sequence is 15 residues long. In nucleotides, the CDR3 is TGTGCCAGCAGCCTGACTAGTGGGGGCGACAATGAGCAGTTCTTC. It yields the protein CASSLTSGGDNEQFF.

This chain joins TRBV28 and TRBJ2-5; D remains ambiguous. The V gene's germline CDR1 is MDHEN and CDR2 SYDVKM. CDR3 size: 16 residues. Trimming cost V 5 bases and J 5 bases, with 21 bases left between them. CDR3 loop: CASSQKARNFRETQYF. The CDR3 nucleotides read TGTGCCAGCAGTCAAAAAGCCCGGAATTTTAGGGAGACCCAGTACTTC.

The rearrangement joins TRBV28 to TRBJ1-3, with D hard to call. Trimming removed 3 bases at V and 3 bases at J, with 3 bases between. The germline CDR1 and CDR2 sequences are MDHEN and SYDVKM. The CDR3 contains 12 residues. Written as DNA, the CDR3 is TGTGCCAGCAGTTTCTTTGGAAACACCATATATTTT. Translation gives CASSFFGNTIYF.

This sequence joins TRBV7-6 and TRBJ1-3; D is undetermined. This CDR3 has 16 amino acids. From germline, CDR1 is SGHVS and CDR2 FNYEAQ. V gave up 4 bases and J gave up 4 bases, with 17 bases separating them. CDR3 DNA sequence: TGTGCCAGCAGCTCCTACCGGCCTCAATCGGGAAACACCATATATTTT. This gives the protein CASSSYRPQSGNTIYF.

This sequence joins TRBV11-2 and TRBJ2-3; D remains ambiguous. V dropped 4 bases and J dropped 6 bases, with 11 bases sitting between them. The CDR3 is 13 residues long. Looked up from germline, CDR1 is SGHAT and CDR2 is FQNNGV. CDR3 in amino acids: CASSSGFEDTQYF. As DNA, the CDR3 is TGTGCCAGCAGCTCCGGGTTCGAGGATACGCAGTATTTT.

The J gene is TRBJ2-3, the V gene TRBV7-2, with 7 bases matching TRBD2. The germline V gene has CDR1 SGHTA and CDR2 FQGNSA. This CDR3 contains 13 residues. V lost 3 bases and J lost 5; bases outside the gene matches: 2. CDR3 sequence: CASSFGGGDTQYF. CDR3 DNA: TGTGCCAGCAGCTTTGGGGGGGGAGATACGCAGTATTTT.

This clone was seen only a few times. The gene calls are TRBV15 and TRBJ1-1, with 8 bases lining up with TRBD1. The germline V gene has CDR1 LNHNV and CDR2 YYDKDF (reference sequence). The CDR3 is 15 residues long. V trimming: 0 bases; J trimming: 3 bases; junction bases outside the gene matches: 3. In DNA, the CDR3 is TGTGCCACCAGCAGAGACCCGGGACAGGACACTGAAGCTTTCTTT. Residues: CATSRDPGQDTEAFF.

The chain has TRBV21-1 and TRBJ1-5; the table's D call of TRBD1 was not tested on the DNA. TRBV21-1 is deemed a pseudogene. CDR3 length: 16 amino acids. The CDR3 loop is CASSAQGGGSNQPQHF. CDR3 in DNA: TGTGCCAGCAGCGCACAGGGCGGCGGGAGCAATCAGCCCCAGCATTTT.

CDR3 region: CASSSATNTDTQYF. The CDR3 DNA is TGTGCCAGCAGCTCCGCCACAAACACAGATACGCAGTATTTT. This chain joins TRBV2 and TRBJ2-3; no firm D call. V lost 6 bases and J lost 2, with 12 bases in between. The length of the CDR3 is 14 residues. Germline lookup yields CDR1 SNHLY and CDR2 FYNNEI.

V is TRBV9 and J is TRBJ1-6; D uncertain. Trimming cost V 1 base and J 10 bases, with 9 bases left between them. Germline V gene lookup returns CDR1 SGDLS and CDR2 YYNGEE. This CDR3 spans 13 amino acids. DNA for the CDR3: TGTGCCAGCAGCGTATCGGCCCGGTCACCCCTCCACTTT. Translated: CASSVSARSPLHF. The whole variable domain, filled in from reference TRBV9 and TRBJ1-6, reads DSGVTQTPKHLITATGQRVTLRCSPRSGDLSVYWYQQSLDQGLQFLIQYYNGEERAKGNILERFSAQQFPDLHSELNLSSLELGDSALYFCASSVSARSPLHFGNGTRLTVT.

This clone is medium-sized (0.01 to 0.1%) in the sample. The genes are TRBV28 and TRBJ1-2; TRBD1 might be the D (6 bases). The CDR3 runs 15 residues. Germline V CDR1 and CDR2: MDHEN, SYDVKM. V was clipped by 9 bases and J by 3 bases, with 20 bases between them. CDR3 sequence: CASTGHEIFYYGYTF. CDR3 DNA: TGTGCCAGTACAGGGCACGAAATATTCTACTATGGCTACACCTTC.

The chain carries TRBV9 and TRBJ2-5; TRBD2 matches 8 bases. This CDR3 has 14 amino acids. V was pared by 3 bases and J by 5 bases, with 6 bases of the junction left unmatched. From germline, CDR1 is SGDLS and CDR2 YYNGEE. The CDR3 protein is CASSAGLVGETQYF. The CDR3 bases are TGTGCCAGCAGCGCGGGACTAGTCGGCGAGACCCAGTACTTC. The variable domain in full, with the rest retrieved from reference TRBV9 and TRBJ2-5, is DSGVTQTPKHLITATGQRVTLRCSPRSGDLSVYWYQQSLDQGLQFLIQYYNGEERAKGNILERFSAQQFPDLHSELNLSSLELGDSALYFCASSAGLVGETQYFGPGTRLLVL.

The gene calls are TRBV5-4 and TRBJ1-1; the match to TRBD1 covers 9 bases. Germline trimming cut 4 bases from V and 6 bases from J; bases unmatched to any gene: 4. There are 13 residues in the CDR3. CDR1 is SGHNT and CDR2 is YYREEE in the germline V gene (reference sequence). The CDR3 loop is CASSGQGFAEAFF. In DNA, the CDR3 is TGTGCCAGCAGCGGACAGGGGTTCGCTGAAGCTTTCTTT.

This clone occurred once. The rearrangement joins TRBV2 to TRBJ2-7; D may correspond to TRBD1 or TRBD2 (6 bases each). Trimming removed 2 bases from V and 4 bases from J, with 12 bases in between. The CDR3 is made up of 14 amino acids. From germline, CDR1 is SNHLY and CDR2 FYNNEI. CDR3 in DNA: TGTGCCAGCAGTGAATATGGGGGGCGGTACGAGCAGTACTTC. As protein: CASSEYGGRYEQYF.

This clone was seen more than once but under ten times. The chain employs TRBV5-4 and TRBJ2-7; 7 nucleotides line up with TRBD2. The germline gives CDR1 SGHNT, CDR2 YYREEE (reference sequence). Unmatched junction bases numbered 18, after V lost 4 bases and J lost 2 bases. The CDR3 length is 18 residues. CDR3: CASSPSWLAAGIPYEQYF. In nucleotides, the CDR3 is TGTGCCAGCAGCCCATCTTGGCTAGCGGCGGGGATCCCCTACGAGCAGTACTTC.